This T cell receptor (beta chain) is from a study of regulatory T cells in long-lasting Graves disease. General observations from the study: Persistent disease preferred TRBV28, TRBJ1-2 and TRBJ2-5; new disease, TRBV20-1 and TRBJ2-1.

Time point given: persistent/refractory GD, antithyroid drugs over 5 years with positive TRAb. PBMC-extracted RNA yielded the TCR library. Peripheral blood, around 9.4 milliliters of it, was drawn into EDTA tubes. About this clonotype: Antigen unknown.

V lost 4 bases, J lost 5 bases, and 15 bases lay in between. Germline CDR1 reads SQVTM; CDR2 reads ANQGSEA. The length of the CDR3 is 14 residues. Relying on iRepertoire HTBI primers and Arm-PCR of CDR3 regions, the team built TCR beta libraries. TCRdb recomputed calls from the multiplex PCR reads with MiXCR, one row per CDR3 protein. The sample yields roughly 470,000 distinct CDR3 sequences, less than 25% seen once. V gene TRBV29-1 combines with J gene TRBJ1-5; the D gene is possibly TRBD1 (5 bases). This sample comprised peripheral blood mononuclear cells (PBMCs), obtained when the disease was refractory, from a patient treated with antithyroid drugs. This TCR was recovered from a female donor with Graves disease. The CDR3 protein is CSVGGLRGDQPQHF. The DNA for the CDR3 is TGCAGCGTTGGGGGGTTACGAGGGGATCAGCCCCAGCATTTT.